The T cell receptor beta chain described here comes from a study of tumor and adjacent non-tumor tissue in lung cancer. Germline CDR1 SGHAT, CDR2 FQNNGV. The CDR3 totals 13 residues. Notes on this clonotype: A read error may account for a junction end that differs from germline.

The library came from three nested PCR rounds adapted from ARM-PCR protocols. TCRdb re-called the multiplex PCR reads with MiXCR, one entry per CDR3 protein. The sample contains about 110,000 distinct CDR3 sequences, 75% of which appear only once. This sample's RNA came from whole unsorted tissue. The source material was lung tumor tissue. The clonotype was recovered from a woman aged 55-69 years with non-small cell lung cancer. The chain is built from TRBV11-2 and TRBJ1-5; D is ambiguous. The CDR3 nucleotides read TGTGCCAGCAGCTCCCAGAATGGTCAGCCCCACTATTTT. Protein product: CASSSQNGQPHYF.